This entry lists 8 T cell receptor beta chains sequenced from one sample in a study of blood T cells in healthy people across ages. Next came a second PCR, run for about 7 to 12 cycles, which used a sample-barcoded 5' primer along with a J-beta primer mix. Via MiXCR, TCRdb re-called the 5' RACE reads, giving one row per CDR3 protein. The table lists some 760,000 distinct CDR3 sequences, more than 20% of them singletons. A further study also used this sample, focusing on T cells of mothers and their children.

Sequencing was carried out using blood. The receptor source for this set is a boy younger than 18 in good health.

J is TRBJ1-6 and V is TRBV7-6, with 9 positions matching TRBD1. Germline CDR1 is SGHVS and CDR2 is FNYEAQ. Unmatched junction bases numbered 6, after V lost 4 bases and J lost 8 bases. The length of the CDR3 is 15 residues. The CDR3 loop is CASSSSTGGDSPLHF. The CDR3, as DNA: TGTGCCAGCAGCTCCTCGACAGGGGGTGATTCACCCCTCCACTTT.

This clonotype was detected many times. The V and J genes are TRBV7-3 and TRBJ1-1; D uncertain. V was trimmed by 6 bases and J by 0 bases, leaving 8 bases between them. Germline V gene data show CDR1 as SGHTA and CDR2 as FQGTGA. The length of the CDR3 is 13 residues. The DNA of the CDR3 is TGTGCCAGCAGTAGCCGGTTGAACACTGAAGCTTTCTTT. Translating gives CASSSRLNTEAFF.

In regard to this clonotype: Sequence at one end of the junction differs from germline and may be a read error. Here the CDR3 reads CSARLLRQDRSTEWNF. The CDR3 DNA reads as TGCAGTGCTAGACTCCTGAGACAGGACAGGTCCACCGAGTGGAACTTC. The chain joins TRBV20-1 to TRBJ2-7, with 7 nucleotides matching TRBD1. The CDR3 is 16 residues long. Per germline, CDR1 DFQATT and CDR2 SNEGSKA (reference sequence).

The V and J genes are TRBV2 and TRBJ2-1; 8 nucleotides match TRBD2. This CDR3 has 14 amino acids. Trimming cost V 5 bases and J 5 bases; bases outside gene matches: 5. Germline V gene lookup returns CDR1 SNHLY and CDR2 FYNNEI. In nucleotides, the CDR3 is TGTGCCAGCAGTAGGACTAGCACGAACAATGAGCAGTTCTTC. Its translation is CASSRTSTNNEQFF.

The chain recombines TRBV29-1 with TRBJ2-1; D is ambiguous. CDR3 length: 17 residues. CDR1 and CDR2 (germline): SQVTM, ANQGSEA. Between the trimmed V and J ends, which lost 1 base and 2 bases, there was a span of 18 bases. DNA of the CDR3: TGCAGCGTTGAAGGCATCGTCGCAGGATCGGCCTACAATGAGCAGTTCTTC. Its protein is CSVEGIVAGSAYNEQFF.

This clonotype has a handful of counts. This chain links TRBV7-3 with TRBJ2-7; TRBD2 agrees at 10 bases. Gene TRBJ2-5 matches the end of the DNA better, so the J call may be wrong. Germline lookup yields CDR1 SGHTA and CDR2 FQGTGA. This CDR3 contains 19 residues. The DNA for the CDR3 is TGTGCCAGCAGCTTAAGGCCCCCTATAGCGGGGGGCCCCCGGGAGACCCAGTACTTC. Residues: CASSLRPPIAGGPRETQYF.

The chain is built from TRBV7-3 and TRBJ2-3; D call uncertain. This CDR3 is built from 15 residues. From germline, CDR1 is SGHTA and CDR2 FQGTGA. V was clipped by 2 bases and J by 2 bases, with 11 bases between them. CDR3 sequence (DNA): TGTGCCAGCAGCTTACAGCGCTCTTTCACAGATACGCAGTATTTT. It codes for CASSLQRSFTDTQYF.

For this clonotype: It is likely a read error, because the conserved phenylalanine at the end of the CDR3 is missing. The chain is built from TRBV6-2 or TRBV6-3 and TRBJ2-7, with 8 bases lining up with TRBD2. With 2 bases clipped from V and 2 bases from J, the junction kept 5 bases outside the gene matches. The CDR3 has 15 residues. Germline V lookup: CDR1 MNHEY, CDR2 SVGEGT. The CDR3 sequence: CASSYGGGPPYEQYL. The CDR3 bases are TGTGCCAGCAGTTACGGCGGGGGGCCACCCTACGAGCAGTACCTC.